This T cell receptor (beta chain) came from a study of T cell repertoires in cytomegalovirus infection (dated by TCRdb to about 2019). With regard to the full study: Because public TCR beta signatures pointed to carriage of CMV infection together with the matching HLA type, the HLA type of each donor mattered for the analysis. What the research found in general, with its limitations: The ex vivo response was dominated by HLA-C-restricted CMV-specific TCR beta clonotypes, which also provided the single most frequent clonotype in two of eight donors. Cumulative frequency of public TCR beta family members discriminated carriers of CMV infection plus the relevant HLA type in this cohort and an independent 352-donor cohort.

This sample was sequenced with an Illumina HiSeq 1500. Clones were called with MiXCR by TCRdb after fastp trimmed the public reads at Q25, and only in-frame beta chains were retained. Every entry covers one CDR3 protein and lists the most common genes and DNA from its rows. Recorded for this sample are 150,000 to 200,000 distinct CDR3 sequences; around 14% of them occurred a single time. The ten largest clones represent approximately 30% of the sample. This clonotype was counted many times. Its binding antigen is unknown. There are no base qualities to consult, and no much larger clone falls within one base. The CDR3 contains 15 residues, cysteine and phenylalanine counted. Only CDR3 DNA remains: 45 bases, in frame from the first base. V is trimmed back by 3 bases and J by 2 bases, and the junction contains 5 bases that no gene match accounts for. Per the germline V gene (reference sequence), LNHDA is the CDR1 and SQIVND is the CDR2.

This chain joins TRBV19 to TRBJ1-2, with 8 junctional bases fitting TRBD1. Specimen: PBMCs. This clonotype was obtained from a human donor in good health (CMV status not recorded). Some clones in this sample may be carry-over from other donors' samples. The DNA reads TGTGCCAGTAGTATGGCCCACAGGGGGAACTATGGCTACACCTTC. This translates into CASSMAHRGNYGYTF.